A selection of T cell receptor beta chains follows, all from one sample in a study of cytomegalovirus exposure and HLA in healthy donors. Measured with immunoSEQ multiplex PCR; TCRdb has only the in-frame clones, and not every one. The sample records some 170,000 clones, approximately 87% being singletons. Material for sequencing was PBMCs. These receptor sequences come from a woman aged 25 to 39 in good health and CMV-seronegative. CDR3s include the opening cysteine and the closing phenylalanine or tryptophan. D genes are given only for firm matches. Rows may omit the clone size; those that give it use once, few, many or a size class.

v_call	d_call	cdr3_length	clone_size	j_call	cdr3_aa	cdr3_nt
TRBV5-6	-	14	-	TRBJ1-6	CASSLGGVYSPLHF	TGTGCCAGCAGCCTTGGGGGGGTTTATTCACCCCTCCACTTT
TRBV6-6	TRBD2	14	-	TRBJ2-3	CASSDAGGVYTQYF	TGTGCCAGCAGTGACGCGGGGGGAGTATATACGCAGTATTTT
TRBV27	TRBD1	22	-	TRBJ2-6	CASKGSLAHRDSAFSGANVLTF	TGTGCCAGCAAAGGTTCACTGGCCCACCGGGACAGTGCATTCTCTGGGGCCAACGTCCTGACTTTC
TRBV29-1	-	11	-	TRBJ1-1	CSVESGTEAFF	TGCAGCGTTGAATCCGGGACTGAAGCTTTCTTT
TRBV4-3	-	14	-	TRBJ1-1	CASSEGTGNTEAFF	TGCGCCAGCAGCGAAGGGACGGGGAACACTGAAGCTTTCTTT
TRBV7-2	TRBD1	14	-	TRBJ1-2	CASSGTGGGYGYTF	TGTGCCAGCAGCGGGACAGGGGGCGGCTATGGCTACACCTTC
TRBV27	-	17	-	TRBJ1-5	CASSHRSRGGGNQPQHF	TGTGCCAGCAGTCACCGCAGTCGAGGGGGTGGCAATCAGCCCCAGCATTTT
TRBV27	-	15	-	TRBJ1-1	CASSPRQGPNTEAFF	TGTGCCAGCAGTCCCCGACAAGGCCCCAACACTGAAGCTTTCTTT
TRBV5-4	-	13	few	TRBJ1-2	CASSGRDLYGYTF	TGTGCCAGCAGCGGACGGGACCTCTATGGCTACACCTTC
TRBV9	-	15	-	TRBJ2-1	CASSVDGGLYNEQFF	TGTGCCAGCAGCGTAGACGGGGGCCTCTACAATGAGCAGTTCTTC
TRBV9	-	13	-	TRBJ2-3	CASSDPVTDTQYF	TGTGCCAGCAGCGACCCAGTCACAGATACGCAGTATTTT
TRBV6-6	TRBD1	16	-	TRBJ1-1	CASILLPGQGDTEAFF	TGTGCCAGCATCCTCCTCCCGGGACAGGGTGACACTGAAGCTTTCTTT
TRBV9	-	14	-	TRBJ1-4	CASSRTGLGEKLFF	TGTGCCAGCAGCAGAACAGGGCTGGGTGAAAAACTGTTTTTT
TRBV11-1	-	14	-	TRBJ2-1	CASSLGLSYNEQFF	TGTGCCAGCAGCTTAGGCCTCTCCTACAATGAGCAGTTCTTC
TRBV6-1	-	15	-	TRBJ1-6	CASSEAGRNNSPLHF	TGTGCCAGCAGTGAAGCTGGCAGAAATAATTCACCCCTCCACTTT
TRBV27	TRBD1	18	-	TRBJ2-3	CASSPPRTGPVYTDTQYF	TGTGCCAGCAGTCCTCCTCGGACAGGGCCAGTTTATACAGATACGCAGTATTTT
TRBV4-3	-	15	-	TRBJ1-1	CASSHRKTGLGEAFF	TGCGCCAGCAGCCACCGCAAAACAGGGCTCGGCGAAGCTTTCTTT
TRBV6-1	-	12	-	TRBJ2-1	CASSFSYNEQFF	TGTGCCAGCAGTTTTTCCTACAATGAGCAGTTCTTC
TRBV29-1	-	13	-	TRBJ2-7	CSVDLSADNTQYF	TGCAGCGTTGACCTGTCGGCTGATAATACGCAGTACTTC
TRBV7-9	-	14	-	TRBJ1-2	CASSLGPQGWGYTF	TGTGCCAGCAGCTTAGGTCCACAGGGCTGGGGCTACACCTTC
TRBV6-1	-	17	-	TRBJ1-5	CASSEEIPSLSNQPQHF	TGTGCCAGCAGTGAAGAGATACCTTCGCTCAGCAATCAGCCCCAGCATTTT
TRBV18	-	15	once	TRBJ2-3	CASSPPSLRADTQYF	TGTGCCAGCTCACCACCGAGCCTAAGGGCAGATACGCAGTATTTT